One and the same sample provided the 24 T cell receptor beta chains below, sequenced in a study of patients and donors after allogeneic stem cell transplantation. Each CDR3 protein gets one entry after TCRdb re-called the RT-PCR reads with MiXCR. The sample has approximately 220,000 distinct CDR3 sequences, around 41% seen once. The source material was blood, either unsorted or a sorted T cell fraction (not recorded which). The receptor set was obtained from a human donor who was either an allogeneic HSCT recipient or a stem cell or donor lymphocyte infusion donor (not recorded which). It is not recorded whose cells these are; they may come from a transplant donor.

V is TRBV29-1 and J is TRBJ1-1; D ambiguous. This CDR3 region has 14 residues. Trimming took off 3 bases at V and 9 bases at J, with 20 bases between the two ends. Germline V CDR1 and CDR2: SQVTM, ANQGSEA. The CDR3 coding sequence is TGCAGCGTTGACTTGGAAAGTTCTTCAACACAAGCTTTCTTT. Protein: CSVDLESSSTQAFF.

CDR3: CASSFAGANVLTF. In DNA, the CDR3 is TGTGCCAGCAGCTTCGCCGGGGCCAACGTCCTGACTTTC. The chain joins TRBV7-3 to TRBJ2-6; D uncertain. The V end lost 3 bases, the J end lost 4 bases, and 4 bases lay between the germline ends. Germline V CDR1 and CDR2: SGHTA, FQGTGA. CDR3 length: 13 residues. The whole variable domain, filled in from reference TRBV7-3 and TRBJ2-6, reads GAGVSQTPSNKVTEKGKYVELRCDPISGHTALYWYRQSLGQGPEFLIYFQGTGAADDSGLPNDRFFAVRPEGSVSTLKIQRTERGDSAVYLCASSFAGANVLTFGAGSRLTVL.

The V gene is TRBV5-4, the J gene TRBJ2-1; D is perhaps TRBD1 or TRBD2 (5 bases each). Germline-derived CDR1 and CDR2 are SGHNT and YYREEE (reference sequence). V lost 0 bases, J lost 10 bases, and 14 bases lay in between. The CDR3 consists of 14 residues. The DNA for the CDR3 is TGTGCCAGCAGCTTGGTCCGGGGCGAGAGGGAGCAGTTCTTC. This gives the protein CASSLVRGEREQFF.

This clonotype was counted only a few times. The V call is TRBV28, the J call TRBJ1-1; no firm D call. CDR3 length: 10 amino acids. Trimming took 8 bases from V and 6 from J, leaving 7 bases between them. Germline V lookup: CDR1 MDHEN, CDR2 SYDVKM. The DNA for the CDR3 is TGTGCCAGCGGGAGGCCTGAAGCTTTCTTT. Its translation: CASGRPEAFF. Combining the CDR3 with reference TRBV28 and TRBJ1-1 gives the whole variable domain DVKVTQSSRYLVKRTGEKVFLECVQDMDHENMFWYRQDPGLGLRLIYFSYDVKMKEKGDIPEGYSVSREKKERFSLILESASTNQTSMYLCASGRPEAFFGQGTRLTVV.

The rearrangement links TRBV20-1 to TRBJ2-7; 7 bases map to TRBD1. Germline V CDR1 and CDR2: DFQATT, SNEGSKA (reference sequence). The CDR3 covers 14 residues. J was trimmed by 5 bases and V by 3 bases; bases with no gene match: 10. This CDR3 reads CSASSGQVPHEQYF. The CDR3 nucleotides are TGCAGTGCTAGTTCTGGACAGGTCCCCCACGAGCAGTACTTC.

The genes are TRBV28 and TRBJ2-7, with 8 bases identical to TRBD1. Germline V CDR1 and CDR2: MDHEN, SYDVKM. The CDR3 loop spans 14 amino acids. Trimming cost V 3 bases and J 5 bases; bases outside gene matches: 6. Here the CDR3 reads CASSFSGGKDEQYF. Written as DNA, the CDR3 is TGTGCCAGCAGTTTCTCAGGGGGCAAGGACGAGCAGTACTTC. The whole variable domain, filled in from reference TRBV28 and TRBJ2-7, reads DVKVTQSSRYLVKRTGEKVFLECVQDMDHENMFWYRQDPGLGLRLIYFSYDVKMKEKGDIPEGYSVSREKKERFSLILESASTNQTSMYLCASSFSGGKDEQYFGPGTRLTVT.

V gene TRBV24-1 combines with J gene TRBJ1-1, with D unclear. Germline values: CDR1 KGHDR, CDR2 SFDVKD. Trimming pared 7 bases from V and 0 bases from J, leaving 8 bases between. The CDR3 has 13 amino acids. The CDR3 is CATRDGLNTEAFF. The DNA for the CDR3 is TGTGCCACCAGGGACGGGTTGAACACTGAAGCTTTCTTT.

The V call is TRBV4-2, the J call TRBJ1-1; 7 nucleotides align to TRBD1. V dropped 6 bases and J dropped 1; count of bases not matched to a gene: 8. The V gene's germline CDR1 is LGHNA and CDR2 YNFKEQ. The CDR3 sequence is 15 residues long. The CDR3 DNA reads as TGTGCCAGCAGGGCGACAGGGCTATCGAACACTGAAGCTTTCTTT. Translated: CASRATGLSNTEAFF.

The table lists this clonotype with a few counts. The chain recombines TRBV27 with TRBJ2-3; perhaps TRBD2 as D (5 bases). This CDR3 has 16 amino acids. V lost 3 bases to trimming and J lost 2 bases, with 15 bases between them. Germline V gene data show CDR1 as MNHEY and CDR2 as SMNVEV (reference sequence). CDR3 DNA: TGTGCCAGCAGTTTCGGGATGGCGCTCCACACAGATACGCAGTATTTT. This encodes CASSFGMALHTDTQYF.

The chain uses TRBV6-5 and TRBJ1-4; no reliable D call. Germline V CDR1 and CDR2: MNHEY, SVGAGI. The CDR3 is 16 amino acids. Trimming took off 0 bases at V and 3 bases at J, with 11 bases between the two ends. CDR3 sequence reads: CASSYSWAAANEKLFF. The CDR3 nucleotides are TGTGCCAGCAGTTACTCGTGGGCGGCGGCTAATGAAAAACTGTTTTTT.

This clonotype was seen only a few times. Written as DNA, the CDR3 is TGTGCCAGCAGCCCGGGACACTCCGAGGATCAGCCCCAGCATTTT. The encoded protein is CASSPGHSEDQPQHF. The rearrangement links TRBV5-5 to TRBJ1-5; D possibly corresponds to TRBD1 (6 bases). V lost 4 bases to trimming and J lost 5 bases, with 16 bases between them. Per the germline V gene, CDR1 is SGHKS and CDR2 is YYEKEE (reference sequence). This CDR3 has 15 amino acids.

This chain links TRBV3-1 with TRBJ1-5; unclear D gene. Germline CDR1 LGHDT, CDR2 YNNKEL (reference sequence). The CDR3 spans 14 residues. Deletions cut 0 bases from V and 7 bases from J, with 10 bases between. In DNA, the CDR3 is TGTGCCAGCAGCCAAGATCCCGGGTTGCAGCCCCAGCATTTT. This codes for CASSQDPGLQPQHF.

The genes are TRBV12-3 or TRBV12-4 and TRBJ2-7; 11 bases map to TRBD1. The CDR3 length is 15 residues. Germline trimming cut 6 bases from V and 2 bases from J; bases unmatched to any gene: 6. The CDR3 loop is CASSRDRGEAYEQYF. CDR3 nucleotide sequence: TGTGCCAGCAGCAGGGACAGGGGGGAGGCCTACGAGCAGTACTTC.

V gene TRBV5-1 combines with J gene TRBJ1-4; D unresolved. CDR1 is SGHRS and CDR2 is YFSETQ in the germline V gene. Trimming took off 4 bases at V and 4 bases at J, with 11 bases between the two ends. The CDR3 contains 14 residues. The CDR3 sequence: CASSPTSGNEKLFF. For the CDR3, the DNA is TGCGCCAGCAGCCCGACATCTGGTAATGAAAAACTGTTTTTT.

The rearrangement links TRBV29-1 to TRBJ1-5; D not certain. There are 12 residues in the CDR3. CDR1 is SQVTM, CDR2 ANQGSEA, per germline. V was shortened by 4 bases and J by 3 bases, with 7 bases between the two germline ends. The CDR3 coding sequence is TGCAGCGTTGGAGGGTCCAATCAGCCCCAGCATTTT. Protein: CSVGGSNQPQHF.

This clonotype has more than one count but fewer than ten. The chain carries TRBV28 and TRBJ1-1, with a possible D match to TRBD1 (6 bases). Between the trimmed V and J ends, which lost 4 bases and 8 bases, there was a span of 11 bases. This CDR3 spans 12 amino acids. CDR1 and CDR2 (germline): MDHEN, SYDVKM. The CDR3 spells CASSSQGMEAFF. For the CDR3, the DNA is TGTGCCAGCAGTTCACAGGGTATGGAAGCTTTCTTT.

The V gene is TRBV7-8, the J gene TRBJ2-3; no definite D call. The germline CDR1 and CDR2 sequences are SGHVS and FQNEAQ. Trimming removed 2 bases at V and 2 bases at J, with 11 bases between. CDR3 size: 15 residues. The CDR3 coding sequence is TGTGCCAGCAGCTTATACGGGCCTCACACAGATACGCAGTATTTT. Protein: CASSLYGPHTDTQYF.

The CDR3 region has the DNA TGTGCCATCAGTGAGTCGGGACCGTACACTGAAGCTTTCTTT. Protein product: CAISESGPYTEAFF. This chain joins TRBV10-3 and TRBJ1-1; D might be TRBD1 (5 bases). The CDR3 sequence is 14 residues long. Trimming left V 0 bases short and J 3 bases short, with 8 bases between. The germline gives CDR1 ENHRY, CDR2 SYGVKD.

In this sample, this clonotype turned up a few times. The DNA of the CDR3 is TGTGCCAGCAGTTTGGGCTCCACCTTCTATGGCTACACCTTC. Translating gives CASSLGSTFYGYTF. The chain combines TRBV12-3 or TRBV12-4 with TRBJ1-2; D is uncertain. The CDR3 length is 14 residues. Deletions cut 3 bases from V and 4 bases from J, with 12 bases between.

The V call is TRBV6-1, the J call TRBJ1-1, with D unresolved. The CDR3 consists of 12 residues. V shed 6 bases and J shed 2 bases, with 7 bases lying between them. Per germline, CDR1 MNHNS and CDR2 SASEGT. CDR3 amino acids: CASRPENTEAFF. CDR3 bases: TGTGCCAGCAGACCCGAAAACACTGAAGCTTTCTTT.

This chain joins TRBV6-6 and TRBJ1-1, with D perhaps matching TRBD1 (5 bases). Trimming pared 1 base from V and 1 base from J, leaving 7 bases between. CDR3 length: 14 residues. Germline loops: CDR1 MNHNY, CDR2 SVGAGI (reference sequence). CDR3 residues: CASSYWRGNTEAFF. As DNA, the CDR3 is TGTGCCAGCAGTTACTGGAGGGGGAACACTGAAGCTTTCTTT.

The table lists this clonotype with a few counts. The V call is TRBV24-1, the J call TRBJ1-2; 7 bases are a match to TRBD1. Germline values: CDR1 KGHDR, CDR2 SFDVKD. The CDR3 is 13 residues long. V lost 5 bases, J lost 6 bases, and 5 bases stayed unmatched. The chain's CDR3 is CATSADRDHGYTF. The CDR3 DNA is TGTGCCACCAGTGCAGACAGGGACCATGGCTACACCTTC.

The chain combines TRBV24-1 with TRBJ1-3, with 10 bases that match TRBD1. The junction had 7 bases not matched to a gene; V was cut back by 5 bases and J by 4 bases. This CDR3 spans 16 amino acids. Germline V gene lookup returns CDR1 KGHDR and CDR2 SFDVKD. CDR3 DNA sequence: TGTGCCACCAGTGCCGGGGACAGGGGTTCGGGAAACACCATATATTTT. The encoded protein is CATSAGDRGSGNTIYF.

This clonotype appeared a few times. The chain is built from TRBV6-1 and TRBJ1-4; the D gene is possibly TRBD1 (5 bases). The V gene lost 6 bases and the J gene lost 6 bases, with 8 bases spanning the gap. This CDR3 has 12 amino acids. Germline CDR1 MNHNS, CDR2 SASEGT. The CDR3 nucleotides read TGTGCCAGCAGGGCGGGGGATGAAAAACTGTTTTTT. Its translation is CASRAGDEKLFF.